Below are 16 T cell receptor beta chains sequenced from a single sample in a study of blood T cell repertoires in COVID-19. Generated by immunoSEQ multiplex PCR, the TCRdb table keeps only in-frame clones and is missing some. The sample has 95,000 to 110,000 clones, roughly four fifths seen once; the top ten hold roughly 3.4%. The specimen sequenced was peripheral blood. These receptors all stem from a woman aged 80 or older with active or convalescent COVID-19.

This rearrangement joins TRBV7-8 to TRBJ1-1, with no clear D. The germline V gene has CDR1 SGHVS and CDR2 FQNEAQ. V was trimmed by 4 bases and J by 2 bases, leaving 5 bases between them. This CDR3 is built from 12 residues. This chain's CDR3 is CASSSFNTEAFF. Here the CDR3 DNA reads TGTGCCAGCAGCTCCTTCAACACTGAAGCTTTCTTT.

The J gene is TRBJ2-7, the V gene TRBV5-1; a possible D gene is TRBD1 (6 bases). The germline gives CDR1 SGHRS, CDR2 YFSETQ. Trimming removed 4 bases from V and 6 bases from J, with 17 bases in between. This CDR3 comprises 14 residues. The chain's CDR3 is CASSVRAGDIEQYF. As DNA, the CDR3 is TGCGCCAGCAGCGTGAGGGCAGGGGACATCGAGCAGTACTTC.

The rearrangement joins TRBV5-1 to TRBJ2-7; 9 nucleotides agree with TRBD1. Germline loops: CDR1 SGHRS, CDR2 YFSETQ. The CDR3 spans 16 residues. V gave up 5 bases and J gave up 4 bases; unmatched junction bases: 13. The CDR3 sequence is CASSRGSGQGTYEQYF. For the CDR3, the DNA is TGCGCCAGCAGTAGGGGGTCGGGACAGGGCACTTACGAGCAGTACTTC.

This clone appeared a few times. This sequence joins TRBV19 and TRBJ1-4; D is unclear. CDR3 length: 14 amino acids. Trimming cost V 5 bases and J 3 bases, with 10 bases left between them. Germline V lookup: CDR1 LNHDA, CDR2 SQIVND (reference sequence). CDR3 amino acids: CASSPGLPNEKLFF. CDR3 in DNA: TGTGCCAGTAGTCCAGGCCTTCCTAATGAAAAACTGTTTTTT.

V and J are TRBV12-3 or TRBV12-4 and TRBJ1-2; 8 nucleotides match TRBD1. The CDR3 is made up of 13 amino acids. The V gene end was trimmed by 5 bases and the J gene end by 2 bases; junction bases not matched to a gene: 1. CDR3 bases: TGTGCCAGCAGTCGGACAGGGAACTATGGCTACACCTTC. Translation gives CASSRTGNYGYTF.

The rearrangement joins TRBV5-5 to TRBJ2-2; 10 bases are shared with TRBD2. CDR1 and CDR2 (germline): SGHKS, YYEKEE (reference sequence). The CDR3 consists of 17 residues. Trimming took 0 bases from V and 4 from J; bases not matched to a gene: 6. The CDR3 region has the DNA TGTGCCAGCAGCTTGGCGCTAGCGGGAGATCCCACCGGGGAGCTGTTTTTT. Protein sequence: CASSLALAGDPTGELFF.

The J gene is TRBJ2-7, the V gene TRBV5-8; maybe TRBD2 (6 bases). Germline CDR1 reads SGHTS; CDR2 reads YDEGEE. The ends were cut back, 0 bases at V and 2 bases at J, with 12 bases in the middle. The CDR3 is 15 amino acids. The CDR3 region is CASSLAWRVPYEQYF. The DNA of the CDR3 is TGTGCCAGCAGCTTGGCCTGGAGGGTTCCCTACGAGCAGTACTTC.

The table lists this clone with a count of one. This sequence joins TRBV28 and TRBJ2-1, with 7 bases lining up with TRBD2. Germline CDR1 and CDR2: MDHEN and SYDVKM. CDR3 size: 13 residues. The J segment lost 15 bases and the V segment lost 2 bases, leaving 10 bases of the junction unmatched. The DNA for the CDR3 is TGTGCCAGCAGTTTAGCGGGGGACCCAAGGCCGTTCTTC. Translation gives CASSLAGDPRPFF.

The chain combines TRBV28 with TRBJ1-6; 7 nucleotides line up with TRBD1. The CDR3 totals 14 residues. Germline CDR1 reads MDHEN; CDR2 reads SYDVKM. J lost 11 bases, V lost 6 bases, and 10 bases had no gene match. Here the CDR3 DNA reads TGTGCCAGCAGAGAAAGGGACAGTCGAACACCCCTCCACTTT. This gives the protein CASRERDSRTPLHF.

The chain links TRBV5-5 to TRBJ2-7; TRBD1 aligns across 8 bases. The CDR3 is 16 residues long. Germline CDR1 and CDR2: SGHKS and YYEKEE (reference sequence). Germline trimming cut 3 bases from V and 3 bases from J; bases unmatched to any gene: 11. CDR3 DNA: TGTGCCAGCAGCTCGGGGGCGGGACAGGTAATCTACGAGCAGTACTTC. This translates into CASSSGAGQVIYEQYF.

The CDR3 sequence is CASSKGLTSGELYEQYF. CDR3 sequence (DNA): TGTGCCAGCAGCAAAGGTTTGACTAGCGGGGAGCTCTACGAGCAGTACTTC. The rearrangement joins TRBV21-1 to TRBJ2-7; TRBD2, the D gene given by the table, was not confirmed from the DNA. TRBV21-1 is marked as a pseudogene. This CDR3 spans 17 amino acids.

The chain is built from TRBV6-5 and TRBJ2-7; 7 bases fit TRBD1. This CDR3 has 13 residues. Germline assignment: CDR1 MNHEY and CDR2 SVGAGI. Trimming took 8 bases from V and 2 from J; bases not matched to a gene: 6. In DNA form, the CDR3 reads TGTGCCAGCTCGAAGACAGGGCCCTACGAGCAGTACTTC. Translation gives CASSKTGPYEQYF.

V and J are TRBV21-1 and TRBJ2-5; TRBD1, the table's D call, was not compared with the DNA. TRBV21-1 is a pseudogene. The CDR3 extends over 14 amino acids. The CDR3 nucleotides are TGTGCCAGCAGCGCGATGAACAGGGGCGAGACCCAGTACTTC. Translated, it gives CASSAMNRGETQYF.

The chain is built from TRBV5-3 and TRBJ2-1; D is perhaps TRBD2 (5 bases). TRBV5-3 is labeled an ORF, and its function is uncertain. The V end was cut by 2 bases, the J end by 8 bases, with 8 bases between. The CDR3 has 12 amino acids. CDR3 loop: CARSFGGDEQFF. The CDR3 DNA follows: TGTGCCAGAAGCTTTGGAGGCGATGAGCAGTTCTTC.

This rearrangement joins TRBV27 to TRBJ2-1, with 9 bases lining up with TRBD2. V lost 6 bases and J lost 7; bases outside the gene matches: 1. This CDR3 comprises 12 residues. CDR1 MNHEY and CDR2 SMNVEV come from the germline V gene (reference sequence). CDR3 in amino acids: CASRSGGNEQFF. The CDR3 DNA follows: TGTGCCAGCAGAAGCGGGGGGAATGAGCAGTTCTTC.

This chain links TRBV30 with TRBJ1-5; 7 bases align to TRBD1. The ends lost 0 bases at V and 4 bases at J; junction bases unmatched: 6. The CDR3 consists of 15 residues. Germline assignment: CDR1 GTSNPN and CDR2 SVGIG (reference sequence). CDR3 nucleotide sequence: TGTGCCTGGAGTGTAAGGGCAGGGGGTAATCAGCCCCAGCATTTT. It is translated as CAWSVRAGGNQPQHF.